What follows are 21 T cell receptor beta chains derived from one specimen sequenced in a study of T-cell reconstitution after alpha-beta-depleted transplantation in children. Unique molecular identifiers were incorporated during preparation of the TCRbeta library. MiXCR, run by TCRdb on the PCR reads, gives a single entry per CDR3 protein. The data hold 300,000 to 400,000 distinct CDR3 sequences, with roughly 15% observed a single time. Sequencing used PBMCs, mostly from graft donor cells, obtained 360 days after TCRalphabeta/CD19-depleted stem cell transplant. The receptor source for this set is a male patient aged 2 to 9 who had a stem cell transplant for acute lymphoblastic leukemia, so the T cells may come from the graft donor.

J is TRBJ2-7 and V is TRBV20-1, with D perhaps matching TRBD1 (9 bases). The CDR3 runs 16 residues. In germline, CDR1 is DFQATT, CDR2 SNEGSKA (reference sequence). V lost 5 bases to trimming and J lost 3 bases, with 23 bases between them. The CDR3 spells CSAGQGKGLVRYEQYF. DNA for the CDR3: TGCAGTGCTGGACAGGGGAAGGGACTAGTACGCTACGAGCAGTACTTC.

The chain recombines TRBV18 with TRBJ2-3, with 8 nucleotides matching TRBD2. Germline assignment: CDR1 KGHSH and CDR2 LQKENI. CDR3 size: 15 residues. J lost 0 bases, V lost 10 bases, and 9 bases had no gene match. The DNA for the CDR3 is TGTGCCACCACCCAACTAGCGGCTAGCACAGATACGCAGTATTTT. This encodes CATTQLAASTDTQYF.

This clonotype was seen only a few times. The chain employs TRBV4-3 and TRBJ2-1; TRBD2 agrees at 8 bases. Germline V gene lookup returns CDR1 LGHNA and CDR2 YSLEER. Trimming cost V 0 bases and J 8 bases; bases outside gene matches: 6. The CDR3 length is 15 residues. The CDR3 loop reads CASSQDPTGGDEQFF. CDR3 sequence (DNA): TGCGCCAGCAGCCAAGACCCGACCGGGGGGGATGAGCAGTTCTTC.

This clonotype showed up just a few times. The V gene is TRBV4-3, the J gene TRBJ2-5; tentatively, D is TRBD1 (6 bases). The CDR3 extends over 15 amino acids. Trimming left V 3 bases short and J 4 bases short, with 15 bases between. The germline gives CDR1 LGHNA, CDR2 YSLEER. The CDR3 loop reads CASSHSDRMRETQYF. The CDR3 DNA reads as TGCGCCAGCAGCCATAGCGACAGGATGAGAGAGACCCAGTACTTC.

This clonotype occurred a few times. V usage is TRBV7-8 and J usage is TRBJ1-1; D may be TRBD1 (5 bases). Germline CDR1 and CDR2: SGHVS and FQNEAQ. There are 14 residues in the CDR3. V shed 1 base and J shed 4 bases, with 10 bases lying between them. This CDR3 reads CASSLEVGVTEAFF. The CDR3 region has the DNA TGTGCCAGCAGCTTAGAAGTAGGGGTCACTGAAGCTTTCTTT.

V usage is TRBV20-1 and J usage is TRBJ2-3; 12 nucleotides line up with TRBD2. Germline V lookup: CDR1 DFQATT, CDR2 SNEGSKA (reference sequence). V shed 1 base, J shed 1 base, and the junction held 3 bases outside the gene matches. This CDR3 is 16 amino acids long. CDR3 amino acids: CSARGGLAGGTDTQYF. The DNA of the CDR3 is TGCAGTGCTAGAGGGGGACTAGCGGGTGGCACAGATACGCAGTATTTT.

The chain couples TRBV6-1 to TRBJ2-7; D may be TRBD2 (6 bases). Trimming removed 5 bases at V and 4 bases at J, with 15 bases between. CDR3 length: 14 amino acids. Germline lookup yields CDR1 MNHNS and CDR2 SASEGT. CDR3 residues: CASSLPGVSYEQYF. The CDR3 bases are TGTGCCAGCAGTCTTCCGGGGGTTTCTTACGAGCAGTACTTC.

The rearrangement links TRBV4-3 to TRBJ2-5, with D uncertain. This CDR3 comprises 16 residues. Trimming removed 0 bases from V and 0 bases from J, with 11 bases in between. Looked up from germline, CDR1 is LGHNA and CDR2 is YSLEER. The CDR3 nucleotides read TGCGCCAGCAGCCAAGATATTGGAGTAGACCAAGAGACCCAGTACTTC. It yields the protein CASSQDIGVDQETQYF.

The chain recombines TRBV28 with TRBJ2-3; weak D call: TRBD2 (7 bases). Germline V CDR1 and CDR2: MDHEN, SYDVKM. The CDR3 runs 16 residues. V dropped 4 bases and J dropped 0 bases, with 14 bases sitting between them. The CDR3 protein is CASSSGGGPSTDTQYF. CDR3 in DNA: TGTGCCAGCAGTTCGGGGGGCGGCCCTAGCACAGATACGCAGTATTTT.

This clonotype was detected only a few times. The chain has TRBV6-2 or TRBV6-3 and TRBJ2-3; the D gene is possibly TRBD2 (5 bases). The CDR3 is 13 residues long. Trimming left V 7 bases short and J 2 bases short, with 10 bases between. Germline CDR1 is MNHEY and CDR2 is SVGEGT. The CDR3 DNA follows: TGTGCCAGCAATGGACTGCCCACAGATACGCAGTATTTT. Translation: CASNGLPTDTQYF.

The chain uses TRBV7-3 and TRBJ2-1; 16 bases map to TRBD2. Germline V gene lookup returns CDR1 SGHTA and CDR2 FQGTGA. V trimming: 2 bases; J trimming: 6 bases; junction bases outside the gene matches: 4. The CDR3 runs 17 residues. For the CDR3, the DNA is TGTGCCAGCAGCTTACGAGGGACTAGCGGGAGGGCCAATGAGCAGTTCTTC. Its translation is CASSLRGTSGRANEQFF.

This clonotype was picked up many times. The chain is built from TRBV28 and TRBJ2-6; no reliable D call. The CDR3 covers 13 residues. Germline CDR1 is MDHEN and CDR2 is SYDVKM. Trimming took off 9 bases at V and 2 bases at J, with 8 bases between the two ends. The DNA for the CDR3 is TGTGCCAGTCGCCCCGCTGGGGCCAACGTCCTGACTTTC. As protein: CASRPAGANVLTF.

The V and J genes are TRBV7-2 and TRBJ2-1; 11 bases match TRBD2. The CDR3 is 16 residues long. J was trimmed by 2 bases and V by 8 bases; bases with no gene match: 8. CDR1 is SGHTA and CDR2 is FQGNSA in the germline V gene. The CDR3 nucleotides are TGTGCCAGCGGATACCCGGGACTAGCGGCCTACAATGAGCAGTTCTTC. This gives the protein CASGYPGLAAYNEQFF.

The chain recombines TRBV11-2 with TRBJ2-4; perhaps TRBD2 as D (6 bases). The CDR3 totals 18 residues. Trimming removed 3 bases from V and 6 bases from J, with 24 bases in between. Germline loops: CDR1 SGHAT, CDR2 FQNNGV. The CDR3 bases are TGTGCCAGCAGCTTTATCTTAGCGGCTACTGCCCGAAGAAACATTCAGTACTTC. It translates to CASSFILAATARRNIQYF.

There are a few counts of this clonotype. The V and J genes are TRBV18 and TRBJ2-7, with D possibly called TRBD1 or TRBD2 (5 bases each). From germline, CDR1 is KGHSH and CDR2 LQKENI. The CDR3 is 14 amino acids. Trimming took 3 bases from V and 4 from J, leaving 13 bases between them. DNA of the CDR3: TGTGCCAGCTCACCGGTCGAGGGGATATACGAGCAGTACTTC. Protein: CASSPVEGIYEQYF. The full variable domain, rest sourced from reference TRBV18 and TRBJ2-7, is NAGVMQNPRHLVRRRGQEARLRCSPMKGHSHVYWYRQLPEEGLKFMVYLQKENIIDESGMPKERFSAEFPKEGPSILRIQQVVRGDSAAYFCASSPVEGIYEQYFGPGTRLTVT.

In DNA, the CDR3 is TGTGCCAGCAGCCCGACCTCTGAGCAGTTCTTC. Its protein is CASSPTSEQFF. V usage is TRBV13 and J usage is TRBJ2-1, with D unclear. Germline lookup yields CDR1 PRHDT and CDR2 FYEKMQ (reference sequence). Trimming removed 5 bases at V and 9 bases at J, with 8 bases between. CDR3 size: 11 residues.

This clonotype was seen a handful of times. V and J are TRBV25-1 and TRBJ1-3; D might be TRBD1 (5 bases). The ends were cut back, 4 bases at V and 0 bases at J, with 13 bases in the middle. The V gene's germline CDR1 is MGHDK and CDR2 SYGVNS. CDR3 length: 16 amino acids. The CDR3 sequence: CASSAPTVSSGNTIYF. CDR3 nucleotides: TGTGCCAGCAGTGCCCCGACAGTTAGCTCTGGAAACACCATATATTTT.

The sample holds many counts of this clonotype. This chain links TRBV29-1 with TRBJ2-7; 12 bases match TRBD2. The germline V gene has CDR1 SQVTM and CDR2 ANQGSEA. This CDR3 has 13 residues. V gave up 6 bases and J gave up 3 bases; unmatched junction bases: 3. This CDR3 reads CSVRTSGNYEQYF. The CDR3 region has the DNA TGCAGCGTGCGGACTAGCGGGAACTACGAGCAGTACTTC.

CDR3 sequence reads: CASSSGPWVNTEAFF. DNA of the CDR3: TGTGCCAGCAGCTCTGGACCTTGGGTGAACACTGAAGCTTTCTTT. The V gene is TRBV7-9, the J gene TRBJ1-1; no clear D. The CDR3 totals 15 residues. V was cut by 4 bases and J by 0 bases, with 12 bases left in between. The V gene's germline CDR1 is SEHNR and CDR2 FQNEAQ (reference sequence).

This clonotype came up a few times. The chain's CDR3 is CASSQALGWEGQTYEQYF. The DNA for the CDR3 is TGCGCCAGCAGCCAAGCCCTTGGGTGGGAGGGCCAAACCTACGAGCAGTACTTC. The V and J genes are TRBV4-3 and TRBJ2-7; 7 bases are a match to TRBD2. In germline, CDR1 is LGHNA, CDR2 YSLEER. The V gene end was trimmed by 1 base and the J gene end by 2 bases; junction bases not matched to a gene: 14. CDR3 size: 18 residues.

This clonotype was detected a few times. The chain links TRBV28 to TRBJ2-5; TRBD2 matches at 13 bases. CDR1 and CDR2 from the germline V gene are MDHEN and SYDVKM. CDR3 length: 17 amino acids. After removal of 4 bases from V and 1 base from J, the junction contained 6 bases not matched to a gene. The CDR3 protein is CASSSPGLAGPQETQYF. The DNA for the CDR3 is TGTGCCAGCAGTTCTCCGGGACTAGCGGGACCCCAAGAGACCCAGTACTTC.